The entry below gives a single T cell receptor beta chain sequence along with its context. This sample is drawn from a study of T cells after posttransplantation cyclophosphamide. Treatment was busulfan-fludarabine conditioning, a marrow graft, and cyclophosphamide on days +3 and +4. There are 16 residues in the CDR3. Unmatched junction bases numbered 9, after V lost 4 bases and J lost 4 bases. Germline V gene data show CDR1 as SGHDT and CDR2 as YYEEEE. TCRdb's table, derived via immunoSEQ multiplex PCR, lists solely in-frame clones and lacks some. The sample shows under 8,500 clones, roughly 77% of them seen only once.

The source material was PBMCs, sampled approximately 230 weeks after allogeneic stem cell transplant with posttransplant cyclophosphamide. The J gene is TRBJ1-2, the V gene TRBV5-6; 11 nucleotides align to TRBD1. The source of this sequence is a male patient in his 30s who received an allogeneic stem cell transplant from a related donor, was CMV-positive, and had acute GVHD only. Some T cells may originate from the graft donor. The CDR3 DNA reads TGTGCCAGCAGCCCATCCGGGACAGGGGGATTCTATGGCTACACCTTC. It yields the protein CASSPSGTGGFYGYTF.